Below, 10 T cell receptor beta chains from the same sample are listed, as sequenced in a study of cytomegalovirus exposure and HLA in healthy donors. 13 Jbeta primers and 60 Vbeta primers were used for the PCR. Some clones are missing from TCRdb's copy, which holds only in-frame ones; the method was immunoSEQ multiplex PCR. The data show 65,000 to 85,000 clones, about 70% seen once. The source material was PBMCs. All receptors come from a male donor in good health and CMV-seropositive.

The genes are TRBV9 and TRBJ2-3; possibly TRBD2 for D (7 bases). The V end lost 4 bases, the J end lost 5 bases, and 20 bases lay between the germline ends. Germline V CDR1 and CDR2: SGDLS, YYNGEE. CDR3 length: 16 residues. CDR3 in amino acids: CASSQTWGGQIDTQYF. The CDR3 region has the DNA TGTGCCAGCAGCCAAACTTGGGGGGGCCAGATAGATACGCAGTATTTT. Filled out from reference TRBV9 and TRBJ2-3, the complete variable domain reads DSGVTQTPKHLITATGQRVTLRCSPRSGDLSVYWYQQSLDQGLQFLIQYYNGEERAKGNILERFSAQQFPDLHSELNLSSLELGDSALYFCASSQTWGGQIDTQYFGPGTRLTVL.

This clone has only a few counts. This chain links TRBV27 with TRBJ2-7; TRBD1 aligns across 12 bases. Per the germline V gene, CDR1 is MNHEY and CDR2 is SMNVEV (reference sequence). The CDR3 is made up of 15 amino acids. The V segment lost 2 bases and the J segment 5 bases; nucleotides outside the gene matches: 4. The CDR3 loop reads CASSLPGQGAHEQYF. CDR3 coding DNA: TGTGCCAGCAGTTTACCGGGACAGGGGGCCCACGAGCAGTACTTC.

The rearrangement uses TRBV14 and TRBJ2-1, with 9 bases fitting TRBD1. Trimming took 4 bases from V and 5 from J; bases not matched to a gene: 6. Germline CDR1 and CDR2: SGHDN and FVKESK. The CDR3 length is 15 residues. The CDR3 DNA is TGTGCCAGCAGCCCGACGGGGACAGGGAACAATGAGCAGTTCTTC. The encoded protein is CASSPTGTGNNEQFF.

DNA of the CDR3: TGTGCCTGGGGGACAGGACCTAATCAGCCCCAGCATTTT. This sequence encodes CAWGTGPNQPQHF. This rearrangement joins TRBV30 to TRBJ1-5, with 8 nucleotides matching TRBD1. V lost 5 bases and J lost 4; bases outside the gene matches: 4. In germline, CDR1 is GTSNPN, CDR2 SVGIG (reference sequence). The CDR3 spans 13 residues.

This chain links TRBV11-2 with TRBJ2-7, with D maybe TRBD1 (5 bases). CDR1 is SGHAT and CDR2 is FQNNGV in the germline V gene. Trimming left V 5 bases short and J 4 bases short, with 15 bases between. CDR3 length: 14 residues. CDR3 in DNA: TGTGCCAGCAGCACCCCCCCGACAGAGTACGAGCAGTACTTC. This encodes CASSTPPTEYEQYF.

V usage is TRBV29-1 and J usage is TRBJ1-4, with D possibly being TRBD1 (6 bases). This CDR3 comprises 15 residues. V dropped 7 bases and J dropped 0 bases, with 15 bases sitting between them. Germline V CDR1 and CDR2: SQVTM, ANQGSEA. The CDR3 coding sequence is TGCAGCGCAAAGGACAGACCTGCAACTAATGAAAAACTGTTTTTT. Translating it yields CSAKDRPATNEKLFF.

This chain connects TRBV30 to TRBJ1-2; D unclear. Trimming shortened V by 8 bases and J by 7 bases, and 11 bases separated the two germline ends. The germline gives CDR1 GTSNPN, CDR2 SVGIG (reference sequence). CDR3 length equals 10 residues. The CDR3, as DNA: TGTGCCCTGTATTTTCCTGGCTACACCTTC. This sequence encodes CALYFPGYTF. Full variable domain (missing parts from reference TRBV30 and TRBJ1-2): SQTIHQWPATLVQPVGSPLSLECTVEGTSNPNLYWYRQAAGRGLQLLFYSVGIGQISSEVPQNLSASRPQDRQFILSSKKLLLSDSGFYLCALYFPGYTFGSGTRLTVV.

V is TRBV2 and J is TRBJ1-1; TRBD1 aligns across 7 bases. With 7 bases clipped from V and 2 bases from J, the junction kept 7 bases outside the gene matches. The CDR3 is 14 residues long. The germline V gene encodes CDR1 SNHLY and CDR2 FYNNEI. In DNA form, the CDR3 reads TGTGCCAGCAATCCGGGACAGATAAACACTGAAGCTTTCTTT. This translates into CASNPGQINTEAFF.

The rearrangement joins TRBV6-1 to TRBJ2-5; 9 nucleotides match TRBD1. The J call is doubtful: the DNA matches TRBJ2-7 better. The CDR3 contains 15 residues. Germline CDR1 and CDR2: MNHNS and SASEGT. The CDR3 spells CASSKARDRDYEQYF. The CDR3 region has the DNA TGTGCCAGCTCAAAGGCACGGGACAGGGACTACGAGCAGTACTTC.

This chain connects TRBV25-1 to TRBJ1-2; 10 nucleotides line up with TRBD1. Germline lookup yields CDR1 MGHDK and CDR2 SYGVNS. V shed 2 bases and J 3 bases; nucleotides not matched to a gene: 3. CDR3 length equals 15 residues. CDR3 sequence reads: CASSESGTGDYGYTF. The CDR3 DNA reads as TGTGCCAGCAGTGAAAGCGGGACAGGGGACTATGGCTACACCTTC.